This T cell receptor beta chain was sequenced for a study of T cells after yellow fever vaccination (dated by TCRdb to between 2019 and 2020). Study-wide context: Libraries from fractions with low cell numbers were prepared with the SMART-Seq v4 Ultra Low Input RNA kit. To follow T-cell clones before and after both primary and booster YFV17D yellow fever vaccination, bulk TCR alpha and beta repertoires underwent longitudinal sequencing. Two healthy male donors made up the cohort, one aged 18 to 30 years and the other aged 30 to 40 years. Blood was collected at multiple timepoints before and after primary and secondary immunization, and bulk PBMC replicates and cell subsets were isolated.

TCR cDNA was synthesized by 5'RACE template switching, which introduced a universal primer site and unique molecular identifiers. Priming of cDNA synthesis was performed from both the TCR alpha and TCR beta constant segments. Two PCR steps were used to amplify libraries, with sample barcodes and sequencing adapters being added in the second step. Sequencing of libraries was done on Illumina HiSeq 2500 (2x100 bp) or NovaSeq (2x150 bp). In the original analysis: Reads were demultiplexed and collapsed into UMI consensus sequences with MIGEC, and V(D)J alignment was performed with MiXCR. Vaccine-responding clonotypes were identified with edgeR using replicate PBMC samples, with FDR below 0.01 and a log2 fold change above 5 up to day 15 being required. Bulk clonotypes were assigned CD4 or CD8 identity according to which sequenced CD4 or CD8 repertoire held them at higher abundance. Through fastp at Q25 and MiXCR, TCRdb rebuilt clones from the public reads, retaining in-frame beta chains. When rows share a CDR3 protein, they turn into one entry using the most common DNA and genes. The V and J calls here are based on TCRdb, not the publication. In all, the sample holds around 530,000 distinct CDR3 sequences, and 17% of those were seen once. The ten largest account for roughly a sixth of the sample.

The meaning of the sample's treatment or condition label: live attenuated yellow fever vaccine strain. At each blood-draw timepoint, two biological replicates of bulk PBMCs were obtained. PBMCs were isolated from peripheral blood using a standard Ficoll-Paque protocol. TriZol was used to extract RNA from bulk PBMCs, from CD4 and CD8 fractions, and from dextramer-positive and dextramer-negative fractions. Broader findings and caveats from the paper: The secondary T-cell response was weaker than the primary response but faster, peaking on day 5 instead of day 15. Because only two donors were included in the study, the extent to which the findings can be generalized is limited. A small fraction of clonotypes appeared in both the CD4 and CD8 compartments, likely as a result of convergent recombination. Most clones expanded after primary vaccination were re-detected after the booster (almost 98% of CD4 and around 88% of CD8), suggesting broad memory maintenance. FACS-sorted repertoires could contain abundant contaminating clonotypes from the bulk population, so computational filtering was required.

This clonotype was found a few times. The antigen this receptor binds is unknown. No per-base quality is available; no much larger clone lies one base away. The sample here was PBMCs, taken 5 days after the first yellow fever vaccination. The sequence came from a man aged 18 to 35 who received the YFV17D yellow fever vaccine.

The CDR3 sequence is CASSWVPAPTDTQYF. The DNA reads as follows: TGTGCCAGTAGTTGGGTCCCAGCTCCCACAGATACGCAGTATTTT. The chain was built from TRBV19 and TRBJ2-3; the D gene assignment is ambiguous. The CDR3 covers 15 residues, taking in both the cysteine and the phenylalanine. Left in the record is the CDR3 DNA by itself, 45 bases read in frame from the first base. Trimming takes 5 bases from V and 2 bases from J, and the germline ends sit 14 bases apart. From the germline V gene (reference sequence), CDR1 is LNHDA and CDR2 is SQIVND.